The sequence of this TCR beta chain was determined in a study of response to subunit inactivated influenza vaccine. Overall study results and limits: The authors proposed limited new T cell recruitment per seasonal influenza vaccination.

This clonotype was counted a few times. Its antigen is not known. TCRdb processed the RT-PCR reads anew with MiXCR; each CDR3 protein has one entry. The sample has roughly 500,000 distinct CDR3 sequences; 15% to 20% are singletons. This sequence was found in a man between 50 and 69 years old who received an inactivated influenza vaccine. Specimen: CD4+ T cells sorted from PBMCs, collected around 25 months after vaccination.

The CDR3 DNA follows: TGCAGCGTTGTGAGGACAGGGTTTCACGAGCAGTACTTC. Translation gives CSVVRTGFHEQYF. The rearrangement uses TRBV29-1 and TRBJ2-7; 8 bases align to TRBD1. This CDR3 has 13 residues. In germline, CDR1 is SQVTM, CDR2 ANQGSEA. Trimming took 4 bases from V and 5 from J; bases not matched to a gene: 7.